One and the same sample provided the 14 T cell receptor beta chains below, sequenced in a study of cytomegalovirus exposure and HLA in healthy donors. The PCR made use of 60 Vbeta and 13 Jbeta primers. TCRdb's table, derived via immunoSEQ multiplex PCR, lists solely in-frame clones and lacks some. The sample records about 120,000 clones, 81% being singletons. Input material: PBMCs. The receptors were gathered from a woman between 40 and 50 years old in good health and CMV-seronegative.

This chain joins TRBV5-1 and TRBJ2-7; weak D call: TRBD1 (5 bases). CDR3 length equals 15 residues. Trimming left V 4 bases short and J 5 bases short, with 19 bases between. Per the germline V gene, CDR1 is SGHRS and CDR2 is YFSETQ. DNA for the CDR3: TGCGCCAGCAGCAGCGCAGGGTTTGATCTCAACGAGCAGTACTTC. Its translation is CASSSAGFDLNEQYF.

This clone was seen a single time. The chain combines TRBV12-2 with TRBJ1-1; no DNA check was done on the table's D call, TRBD1. TRBV12-2 is deemed a pseudogene. This CDR3 region has 13 residues. In nucleotides, the CDR3 is TGTGCAAGTCGCTTCGACAGGGAGAGGGAAGCTTTCTTT. This encodes CASRFDREREAFF.

The chain has TRBV28 and TRBJ2-1, with 13 bases aligning to TRBD2. The V gene end was trimmed by 9 bases and the J gene end by 0 bases; junction bases not matched to a gene: 11. Germline V CDR1 and CDR2: MDHEN, SYDVKM. The CDR3 sequence is 18 residues long. The CDR3 bases are TGTGCCAGTAACTCGGGGACTAGCGGGATGAGCTCCTACAATGAGCAGTTCTTC. Translating it yields CASNSGTSGMSSYNEQFF.

This chain uses TRBV27 with TRBJ2-5; 8 nucleotides line up with TRBD1. TRBJ2-7 explains the end of the DNA better; the J call may be wrong. This CDR3 region has 14 residues. The germline V gene encodes CDR1 MNHEY and CDR2 SMNVEV (reference sequence). Here the CDR3 reads CASSSRTGPTEQYF. As DNA, the CDR3 is TGTGCCAGCAGTTCCCGGACAGGGCCCACCGAGCAGTACTTC.

The chain joins TRBV6-4 to TRBJ1-4; TRBD1 agrees at 10 bases. Losses at the gene ends were 7 bases for V and 0 bases for J; bases not matched to a gene: 17. Looked up from germline, CDR1 is MRHNA and CDR2 is SNTAGT. The CDR3 is 20 amino acids. CDR3 protein: CASIGRDRQGAPSTNEKLFF. The CDR3 bases are TGTGCCAGCATTGGGAGAGATAGACAGGGGGCCCCTTCAACTAATGAAAAACTGTTTTTT.

This sequence joins TRBV13 and TRBJ2-7; a possible D gene is TRBD2 (6 bases). This CDR3 is built from 15 residues. V lost 9 bases, J lost 0 bases, and 18 bases lay in between. Germline V gene sequence: CDR1 PRHDT, CDR2 FYEKMQ (reference sequence). This CDR3 is CASGILAASSYEQYF. The CDR3 DNA follows: TGTGCCAGTGGAATACTAGCTGCCAGCTCCTACGAGCAGTACTTC.

This clone was detected a few times. The CDR3 coding sequence is TGTGCCAGCAGTCAGACAGGATGGGCCACTGAAGCTTTCTTT. Its translation: CASSQTGWATEAFF. The rearrangement joins TRBV6-5 to TRBJ1-1; perhaps TRBD1 as D (6 bases). V lost 5 bases, J lost 4 bases, and 14 bases lay in between. CDR1 MNHEY and CDR2 SVGAGI come from the germline V gene. The CDR3 runs 14 residues.

The gene calls are TRBV5-1 and TRBJ2-5; D perhaps matches TRBD1 (5 bases). The tail of the sequence fits TRBJ2-7 better, so the J call may be wrong. The CDR3 consists of 16 residues. Germline loops: CDR1 SGHRS, CDR2 YFSETQ. CDR3 loop: CASSLAFQGLSYEQYF. CDR3 nucleotides: TGCGCCAGCAGCTTGGCTTTCCAGGGCCTCTCCTACGAGCAGTACTTC.

V and J are TRBV2 and TRBJ2-3; 11 positions agree with TRBD1. The J segment lost 4 bases and the V segment lost 3 bases, leaving 3 bases of the junction unmatched. The germline V gene has CDR1 SNHLY and CDR2 FYNNEI. The CDR3 contains 15 residues. The CDR3 is CASSDEGQGADTQYF. The CDR3 nucleotides read TGTGCCAGCAGTGATGAGGGACAGGGGGCAGATACGCAGTATTTT.

This chain connects TRBV2 to TRBJ1-1, with D unresolved. The CDR3 contains 11 residues. Per germline, CDR1 SNHLY and CDR2 FYNNEI. V was shortened by 4 bases and J by 7 bases, with 7 bases between the two germline ends. In DNA form, the CDR3 reads TGTGCCAGCAGTGTCCGGGGTGAAGCTTTCTTT. It specifies CASSVRGEAFF.

The chain carries TRBV19 and TRBJ1-2; D gene uncertain. V lost 0 bases, J lost 2 bases, and 10 bases lay in between. Germline V gene data show CDR1 as LNHDA and CDR2 as SQIVND (reference sequence). The CDR3 is 15 residues long. The CDR3 DNA is TGTGCCAGTAGTATAGATCAAGGAGGGAACTATGGCTACACCTTC. Translation: CASSIDQGGNYGYTF.

This chain joins TRBV5-1 and TRBJ1-6; D unclear. CDR1 and CDR2 (germline): SGHRS, YFSETQ. Deletions cut 4 bases from V and 6 bases from J, with 17 bases between. The CDR3 is 16 amino acids. CDR3 bases: TGCGCCAGCAGCAGACTGACCGGAGGCTTTAATTCACCCCTCCACTTT. It codes for CASSRLTGGFNSPLHF.

The gene calls are TRBV5-1 and TRBJ1-2; TRBD1 matches at 11 bases. CDR3 size: 18 residues. Germline V lookup: CDR1 SGHRS, CDR2 YFSETQ. V was clipped by 2 bases and J by 3 bases; unmatched bases: 12. CDR3 DNA: TGCGCCAGCAGCTTAACGCCGGGACAGGGGGTTTTTGACTATGGCTACACCTTC. Translating it yields CASSLTPGQGVFDYGYTF.

The chain combines TRBV27 with TRBJ2-1; D gene ambiguous. This CDR3 is 15 amino acids long. Trimming removed 3 bases from V and 0 bases from J, with 9 bases in between. Germline-derived CDR1 and CDR2 are MNHEY and SMNVEV (reference sequence). CDR3 nucleotide sequence: TGTGCCAGCAGTTTTGGCAGACTCTCCTACAATGAGCAGTTCTTC. This gives the protein CASSFGRLSYNEQFF.